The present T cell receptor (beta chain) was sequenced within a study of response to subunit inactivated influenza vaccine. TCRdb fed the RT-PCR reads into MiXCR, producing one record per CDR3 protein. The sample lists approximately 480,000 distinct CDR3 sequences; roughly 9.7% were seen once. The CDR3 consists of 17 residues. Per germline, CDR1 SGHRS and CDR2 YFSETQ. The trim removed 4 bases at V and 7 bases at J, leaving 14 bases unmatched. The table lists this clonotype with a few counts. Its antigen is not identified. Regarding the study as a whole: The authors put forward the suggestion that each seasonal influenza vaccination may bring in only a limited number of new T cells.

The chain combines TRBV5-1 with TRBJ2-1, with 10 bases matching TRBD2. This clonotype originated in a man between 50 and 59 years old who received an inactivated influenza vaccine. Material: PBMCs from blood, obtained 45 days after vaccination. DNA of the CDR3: TGCGCCAGCAGCCGAAAGGTAGCGGGGGGTTCTGTGAATGAGCAGTTCTTC. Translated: CASSRKVAGGSVNEQFF.